This record covers a single T cell receptor beta chain. The antigen it binds to is not known. No much larger clonotype is one base removed from it; base qualities were not supplied. Another Seattle source contributed samples from volunteer blood donors who had recovered from COVID-19. Each collaborating institution followed its own protocols to collect whole blood in K2EDTA tubes. For TCRbeta analysis, collaborator samples were shipped as frozen whole blood, as isolated PBMCs, or as DNA extracted from either sample type. The data stem from a study of blood T cell repertoires in COVID-19 (dated by TCRdb to 2018 to 2021). Broadly, across the study: Samples covering the acute and convalescent phases of COVID-19 were provided by collaborators in the United States, Italy and Spain. The material from the prospective study consisted of cDNA or gDNA derived from T cells, B-cell-depleted T cells, or PBMCs. Deeply sampled blood TCRbeta repertoires from subjects exposed to, actively infected with, or recovered from COVID-19 were included in the dataset. The repertoires were released in a freely available public database meant as a resource for research on the immune response to SARS-CoV-2. Samples were obtained from the ongoing ImmuneRACE study (first 160 participants) and from over 1,000 subjects provided by 6 global collaborators. Sample metadata almost always included a de-identified subject ID, COVID-19 status, age in years and sex. Where available, HLA class I and class II types were obtained from metadata supplied by the sample provider rather than from assay-based typing.

Sequences MNHEY (CDR1) and SVGEGT (CDR2) are obtained from the germline V gene. The CDR3 runs 14 residues from the cysteine to the phenylalanine. Only the CDR3 DNA stays, 42 bases, in frame from base 1. V is cut by 6 bases and J by 0 bases, and the space between the germline ends is 12 bases. The investigation overall reported the following: The amount of clinical and demographic metadata varied by source and participant and was provided uncurated.

TCRbeta CDR3 regions were amplified from genomic DNA by means of the immunoSEQ Assay, a bias-controlled multiplex PCR. On the study's bioinformatics: Within the assay, amplification of reference gene primers was used to estimate how many nucleated cells each sample contained. Sequence reads were collapsed and filtered to measure the absolute abundance of every unique TCRbeta CDR3 rearrangement. Productive Simpson clonality was computed per sample as the square root of Simpson's diversity index over productive rearrangements. TCRdb carries this immuneACCESS record with in-frame sequences only. Its versions omit some clonotypes, under half of them owing to an unresolved V gene in the studies checked, with the rest unexplained. From that table come the V and J calls and clone size; the DNA was used to work out D and trimming. For this sample there are 200,000 to 250,000 clones; roughly 87% appear just once. The ten largest clonotypes hold over 9.5% of the sample.

Source material: peripheral blood. Here the chain combines TRBV6-2 or TRBV6-3 and TRBJ2-7; a confident D gene designation cannot be given. The sequence came from a young woman who had recovered from COVID-19. The CDR3 is CASRYRHPSYEQYF. The nucleotides read TGTGCCAGCAGATACAGACACCCCTCCTACGAGCAGTACTTC.